A selection of T cell receptor beta chains follows, all from one sample in a study of shared clonotypes between healthy human individuals. Libraries were prepared by immunoSEQ multiplex PCR; TCRdb keeps only in-frame clonotypes and omits some of them. The data contain 2.3 million or so clones, over 85% of them singletons. The sample consisted of naive CD4+ T cells from PBMCs. All receptors derive from a man between 18 and 29 years old in good health. Some clones in this sample may be carry-over from other donors' samples. Each CDR3 is given with its conserved first and last residue. The order of the fields is D gene, V gene, clone size, J gene, CDR3 protein, CDR3 DNA. The D gene is left open where the match is weak. Clone size is shown for a subset of rows, as once, few, many or a class of expanded clone.

NA,TRBV21-1,NA,TRBJ2-3,CASPSEGTDTQYF,TGTGCCAGCCCTAGTGAGGGCACAGATACGCAGTATTTT
NA,TRBV4-1,NA,TRBJ2-5,CASSHVGETQYF,TGCGCCAGCAGCCATGTCGGAGAGACCCAGTACTTC
NA,TRBV5-5,NA,TRBJ1-2,CASSPGPREGGYTF,TGTGCCAGCAGCCCGGGTCCTCGTGAGGGTGGCTACACCTTC
NA,TRBV5-1,once,TRBJ2-2,CASSYGVPGELFF,TGCGCCAGCAGCTATGGGGTTCCCGGGGAGCTGTTTTTT
NA,TRBV5-1,NA,TRBJ2-5,CASSLGGNQETQYF,TGCGCCAGCAGCTTGGGTGGCAACCAAGAGACCCAGTACTTC
NA,TRBV28,NA,TRBJ1-1,CASSSRTEAFF,TGTGCCAGCAGTTCGCGGACTGAAGCTTTCTTT
TRBD2,TRBV4-1,NA,TRBJ2-2,CASSQDKTSGRVSAGELFF,TGCGCCAGCAGCCAAGATAAGACTAGCGGGAGAGTTAGCGCCGGGGAGCTGTTTTTT
NA,TRBV28,NA,TRBJ1-5,CASSPWDGGNQPQHF,TGTGCCAGCAGCCCTTGGGACGGAGGGAATCAGCCCCAGCATTTT
NA,TRBV7-2,NA,TRBJ2-1,CASSLAWPDEQFF,TGTGCCAGCAGCTTAGCTTGGCCCGATGAGCAGTTCTTC
TRBD1,TRBV5-1,NA,TRBJ1-1,CASSRTRDRPTTTEAFF,TGCGCCAGCAGCAGGACCCGGGACAGACCGACTACAACTGAAGCTTTCTTT
NA,TRBV9,few,TRBJ1-1,CASSVSLRTVSCRDTEAFF,TGTGCCAGCAGCGTCTCCTTGAGGACCGTTAGCTGTAGAGACACTGAAGCTTTCTTT
NA,TRBV5-4,NA,TRBJ2-7,CASSPGSGGVYEQYF,TGTGCCAGCAGCCCCGGGTCAGGGGGGGTCTACGAGCAGTACTTC
TRBD1,TRBV5-1,NA,TRBJ1-2,CASSLAAGKGAGYGYTF,TGCGCCAGCAGCTTGGCCGCAGGGAAGGGGGCAGGCTATGGCTACACCTTC
NA,TRBV9,NA,TRBJ2-3,CASSVAGKGTDTQYF,TGTGCCAGCAGCGTAGCCGGGAAAGGCACAGATACGCAGTATTTT
NA,TRBV10-2,NA,TRBJ2-5,CASKDARGTGSGETQYF,TGCGCCAGCAAGGACGCCAGAGGGACCGGGAGTGGTGAGACCCAGTACTTC
NA,TRBV29-1,NA,TRBJ2-7,CSVVLRDKVWEQYF,TGCAGCGTTGTCCTCCGGGACAAGGTGTGGGAGCAGTACTTC
NA,TRBV28,NA,TRBJ1-6,CASSFRGVSNSPLHF,TGTGCCAGCAGCTTCCGGGGTGTTTCTAATTCACCCCTCCACTTT
NA,TRBV5-4,NA,TRBJ2-6,CASSRGLSGANVLTF,TGTGCCAGCAGCCGGGGCCTCTCTGGGGCCAACGTCCTGACTTTC
TRBD1,TRBV7-6,few,TRBJ2-3,CASSLEAGTALADTQYF,TGTGCCAGCAGCTTAGAAGCCGGGACAGCCCTAGCTGATACGCAGTATTTT
NA,TRBV7-2,once,TRBJ1-5,CASSFERNQPQHF,TGTGCCAGCAGCTTTGAACGAAATCAGCCCCAGCATTTT
NA,TRBV10-3,NA,TRBJ2-1,CAISESPSEWGNEQFF,TGTGCCATCAGTGAGTCGCCCAGCGAGTGGGGGAATGAGCAGTTCTTC
NA,TRBV14,NA,TRBJ2-5,CASSRIMETQYF,TGTGCCAGCAGCCGCATCATGGAGACCCAGTACTTC
NA,TRBV11-1,NA,TRBJ2-7,CASSLESRQYF,TGTGCCAGCAGCCTGGAATCGAGGCAGTACTTC
NA,TRBV28,NA,TRBJ1-2,CASSLQQGGYTF,TGTGCCAGCAGTTTACAACAGGGAGGCTACACCTTC
NA,TRBV2,NA,TRBJ1-5,CASRARGVIGQPQHF,TGTGCCAGCAGGGCGAGGGGTGTGATAGGTCAGCCCCAGCATTTT
NA,TRBV9,NA,TRBJ2-7,CASSASLEHEQYF,TGTGCCAGCAGCGCTAGCCTGGAACACGAGCAGTACTTC
NA,TRBV6-1,NA,TRBJ1-3,CASTIPRAGGNTIYF,TGTGCCAGCACCATTCCCCGGGCGGGCGGAAACACCATATATTTT
NA,TRBV28,NA,TRBJ1-5,CASKGWGQGGQPQHF,TGTGCCAGCAAGGGTTGGGGCCAGGGTGGTCAGCCCCAGCATTTT
NA,TRBV28,NA,TRBJ2-5,CASSPEETQYF,TGTGCCAGCAGCCCGGAGGAGACCCAGTACTTC
NA,TRBV11-2,once,TRBJ2-6,CASGVYSGANVLTF,TGTGCCAGCGGAGTTTACTCTGGGGCCAACGTCCTGACTTTC
NA,TRBV5-5,NA,TRBJ1-2,CASSSGPSNYGYTF,TGTGCCAGCAGCTCGGGGCCCTCTAACTATGGCTACACCTTC
TRBD2,TRBV6-5,NA,TRBJ2-7,CASSRDYLYEQYF,TGTGCCAGCAGTCGGGACTACTTATACGAGCAGTACTTC
TRBD1,TRBV7-3,once,TRBJ2-1,CASSFTGGSYNEQFF,TGTGCCAGCAGCTTTACAGGGGGCTCCTACAATGAGCAGTTCTTC
NA,TRBV28,NA,TRBJ2-7,CASTSKTGRSGEQYF,TGTGCCAGCACCAGTAAAACAGGGAGGTCAGGCGAGCAGTACTTC
NA,TRBV29-1,few,TRBJ1-1,CSVDDGELQGWEAFF,TGCAGCGTTGATGATGGGGAACTACAGGGTTGGGAAGCTTTCTTT
TRBD1,TRBV2,NA,TRBJ1-1,CASSEGDRGTAFF,TGTGCCAGCAGTGAAGGAGACAGGGGAACAGCTTTCTTT
TRBD2,TRBV10-3,NA,TRBJ2-7,CAIRVAGSEQYF,TGTGCCATCAGGGTAGCGGGAAGCGAGCAGTACTTC
NA,TRBV5-5,NA,TRBJ1-2,CASSWARIDSIGGYTF,TGTGCCAGCAGCTGGGCCCGTATCGACAGCATTGGTGGCTACACCTTC
TRBD1,TRBV29-1,NA,TRBJ1-1,CSDRRDSHTEAFF,TGCAGCGACCGCCGGGACAGTCACACTGAAGCTTTCTTT
NA,TRBV6-5,NA,TRBJ1-5,CASSYSRGGNQPQHF,TGTGCCAGCAGTTACTCTAGGGGGGGCAATCAGCCCCAGCATTTT
TRBD1,TRBV10-3,NA,TRBJ1-1,CATDRGDTEAFF,TGTGCCACCGACAGGGGAGACACTGAAGCTTTCTTT
TRBD1,TRBV28,NA,TRBJ1-2,CASRRDSGFSRYGYTF,TGTGCCAGCAGGCGGGACAGCGGGTTCTCGAGGTATGGCTACACCTTC
NA,TRBV5-1,NA,TRBJ2-2,CASGQENTGELFF,TGCGCCAGCGGTCAGGAGAACACCGGGGAGCTGTTTTTT
NA,TRBV18,NA,TRBJ1-5,CASSPSGRPLSNQPQHF,TGTGCCAGCTCACCATCCGGGAGGCCCCTCAGCAATCAGCCCCAGCATTTT
NA,TRBV29-1,NA,TRBJ1-3,CSVSGQRTGNTIYF,TGCAGCGTTTCTGGACAGCGAACTGGAAACACCATATATTTT
NA,TRBV30,once,TRBJ1-2,CAWSVHLGSNGYTF,TGTGCCTGGAGTGTACATTTAGGGTCAAATGGCTACACCTTC
NA,TRBV4-3,NA,TRBJ2-2,CASSQSVNANTGELFF,TGCGCCAGCAGCCAGAGCGTCAACGCGAACACCGGGGAGCTGTTTTTT
NA,TRBV4-1,NA,TRBJ1-2,CASSQDRAGDNYGYTF,TGCGCCAGCAGCCAAGATCGGGCAGGAGATAACTATGGCTACACCTTC
NA,TRBV5-4,NA,TRBJ1-2,CASSFPGFYGYTF,TGTGCCAGCAGCTTCCCGGGGTTCTATGGCTACACCTTC
TRBD2,TRBV9,NA,TRBJ2-4,CASSVAGTSGSMNIQYF,TGTGCCAGCAGCGTAGCAGGGACTAGCGGGAGTATGAACATTCAGTACTTC
NA,TRBV5-4,NA,TRBJ2-5,CASSFQERVETQYF,TGTGCCAGCAGCTTTCAGGAGAGGGTGGAGACCCAGTACTTC
TRBD1,TRBV28,NA,TRBJ2-7,CASSPTTGLYEQYF,TGTGCCAGCAGTCCCACGACAGGGCTCTACGAGCAGTACTTC
NA,TRBV6-1,NA,TRBJ2-7,CASSEGMGLTYEQYF,TGTGCCAGCAGTGAAGGTATGGGACTTACCTACGAGCAGTACTTC
NA,TRBV19,NA,TRBJ2-7,CATAGQRSYEQYF,TGTGCCACCGCGGGACAGCGCTCCTACGAGCAGTACTTC